This T cell receptor beta chain was recovered during a study of cytomegalovirus exposure and HLA in healthy donors. Primers included in the PCR were 60 Vbeta and 13 Jbeta primers. Assay: immunoSEQ multiplex PCR; the TCRdb copy retains only in-frame clones and omits some. Of 110,000 or so clones listed, under 80% are singletons. With V trimmed by 8 bases and J by 2 bases, 4 bases remained unmatched. CDR3 size: 14 residues. The germline CDR1 and CDR2 sequences are MRHNA and SNTAGT. The sample holds one count of this clone. The chain employs TRBV6-4 and TRBJ2-7, with 12 positions matching TRBD2. This TCR was sampled from a woman aged 45 to 65 in good health and CMV-seropositive. The specimen was PBMCs. CDR3 sequence reads: CASPSGRVPYEQYF. The CDR3 DNA reads TGTGCCAGCCCTAGCGGGAGGGTCCCCTACGAGCAGTACTTC.